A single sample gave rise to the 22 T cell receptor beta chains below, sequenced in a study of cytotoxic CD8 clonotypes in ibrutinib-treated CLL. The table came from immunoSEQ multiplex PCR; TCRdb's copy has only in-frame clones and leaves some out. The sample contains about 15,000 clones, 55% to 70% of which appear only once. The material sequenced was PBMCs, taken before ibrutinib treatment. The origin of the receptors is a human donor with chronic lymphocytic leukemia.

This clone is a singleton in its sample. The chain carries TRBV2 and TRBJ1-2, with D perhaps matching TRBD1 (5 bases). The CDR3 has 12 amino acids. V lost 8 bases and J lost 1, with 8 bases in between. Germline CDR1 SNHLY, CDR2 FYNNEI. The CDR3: CASGGDNYGYTF. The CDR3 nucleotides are TGTGCCAGCGGGGGGGATAACTATGGCTACACCTTC.

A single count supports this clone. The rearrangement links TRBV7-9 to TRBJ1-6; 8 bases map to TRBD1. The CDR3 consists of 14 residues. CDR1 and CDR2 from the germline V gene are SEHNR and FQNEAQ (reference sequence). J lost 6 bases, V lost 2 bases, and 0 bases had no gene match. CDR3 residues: CASSLQGANSPLHF. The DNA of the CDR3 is TGTGCCAGCAGCTTACAGGGGGCTAATTCACCCCTCCACTTT.

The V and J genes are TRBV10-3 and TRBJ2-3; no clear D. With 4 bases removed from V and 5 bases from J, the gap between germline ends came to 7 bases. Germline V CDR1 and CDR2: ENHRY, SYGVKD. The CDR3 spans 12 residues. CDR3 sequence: CAISVLGDTQYF. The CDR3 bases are TGTGCCATCAGTGTCCTAGGAGATACGCAGTATTTT.

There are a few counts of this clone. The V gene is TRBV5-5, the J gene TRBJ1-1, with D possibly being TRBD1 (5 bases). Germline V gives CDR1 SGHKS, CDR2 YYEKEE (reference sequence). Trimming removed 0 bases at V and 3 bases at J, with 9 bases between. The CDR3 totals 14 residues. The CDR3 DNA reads TGTGCCAGCAGCTTGGGGGACCCTCACACTGAAGCTTTCTTT. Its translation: CASSLGDPHTEAFF.

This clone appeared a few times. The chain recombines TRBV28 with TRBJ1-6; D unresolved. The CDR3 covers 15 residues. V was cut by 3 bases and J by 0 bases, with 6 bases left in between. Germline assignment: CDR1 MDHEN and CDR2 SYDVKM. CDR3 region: CASSFPSSYNSPLHF. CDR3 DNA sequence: TGTGCCAGCAGTTTTCCCAGCTCCTATAATTCACCCCTCCACTTT. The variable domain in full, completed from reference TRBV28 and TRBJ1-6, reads DVKVTQSSRYLVKRTGEKVFLECVQDMDHENMFWYRQDPGLGLRLIYFSYDVKMKEKGDIPEGYSVSREKKERFSLILESASTNQTSMYLCASSFPSSYNSPLHFGNGTRLTVT.

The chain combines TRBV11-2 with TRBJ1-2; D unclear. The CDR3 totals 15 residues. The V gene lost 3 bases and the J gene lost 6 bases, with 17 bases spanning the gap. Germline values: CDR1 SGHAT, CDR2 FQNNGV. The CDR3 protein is CASSLHPLGFHGYTF. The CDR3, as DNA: TGTGCCAGCAGCTTGCATCCCTTGGGCTTCCATGGCTACACCTTC. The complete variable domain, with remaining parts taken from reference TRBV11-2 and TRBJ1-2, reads EAGVAQSPRYKIIEKRQSVAFWCNPISGHATLYWYQQILGQGPKLLIQFQNNGVVDDSQLPKDRFSAERLKGVDSTLKIQPAKLEDSAVYLCASSLHPLGFHGYTFGSGTRLTVV.

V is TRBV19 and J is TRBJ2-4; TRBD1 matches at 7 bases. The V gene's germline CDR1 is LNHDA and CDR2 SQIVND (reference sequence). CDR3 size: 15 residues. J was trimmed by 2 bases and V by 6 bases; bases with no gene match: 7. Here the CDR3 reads CASSTTGTTKNIQYF. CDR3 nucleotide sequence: TGTGCCAGTAGCACGACAGGGACCACCAAAAACATTCAGTACTTC.

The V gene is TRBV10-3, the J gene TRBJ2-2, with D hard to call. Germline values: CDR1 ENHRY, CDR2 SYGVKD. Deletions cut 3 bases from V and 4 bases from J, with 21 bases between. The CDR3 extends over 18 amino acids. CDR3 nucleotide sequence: TGTGCCATCAGTGAAGGGTACCTCACCACTTCTATCACCGGGGAGCTGTTTTTT. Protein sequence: CAISEGYLTTSITGELFF.

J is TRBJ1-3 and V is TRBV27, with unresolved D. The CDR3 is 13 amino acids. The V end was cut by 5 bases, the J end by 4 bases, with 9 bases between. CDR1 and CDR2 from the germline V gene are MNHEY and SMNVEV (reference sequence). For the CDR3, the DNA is TGTGCCAGCAGTCCCTACCGAGGAAACACCATATATTTT. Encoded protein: CASSPYRGNTIYF.

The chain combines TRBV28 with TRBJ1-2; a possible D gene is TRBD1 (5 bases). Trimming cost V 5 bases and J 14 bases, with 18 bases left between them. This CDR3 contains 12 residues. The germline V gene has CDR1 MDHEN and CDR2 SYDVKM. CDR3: CASSPGVWVRTF. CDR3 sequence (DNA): TGTGCCAGCAGTCCGGGGGTGTGGGTTAGGACCTTC.

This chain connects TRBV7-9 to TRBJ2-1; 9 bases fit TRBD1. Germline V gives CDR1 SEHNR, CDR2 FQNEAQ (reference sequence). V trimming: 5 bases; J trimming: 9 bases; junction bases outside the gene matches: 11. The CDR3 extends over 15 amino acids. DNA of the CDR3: TGTGCCAGCAGCCTAGGTGGGACAGGGTTAGGTGAGCAGTTCTTC. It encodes CASSLGGTGLGEQFF.

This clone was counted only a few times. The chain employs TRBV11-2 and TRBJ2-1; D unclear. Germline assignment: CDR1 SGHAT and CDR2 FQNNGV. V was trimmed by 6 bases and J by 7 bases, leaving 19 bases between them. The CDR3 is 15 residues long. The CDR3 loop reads CASSHWAGRVNEQFF. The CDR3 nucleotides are TGTGCCAGCAGTCACTGGGCAGGTAGGGTGAATGAGCAGTTCTTC.

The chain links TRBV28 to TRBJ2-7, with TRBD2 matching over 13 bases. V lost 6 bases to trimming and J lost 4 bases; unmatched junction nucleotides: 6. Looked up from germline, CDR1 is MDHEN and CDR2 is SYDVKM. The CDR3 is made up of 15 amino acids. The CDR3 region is CASRRTSGRAYEQYF. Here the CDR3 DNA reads TGTGCCAGCAGGCGTACTAGCGGGAGGGCATACGAGCAGTACTTC.

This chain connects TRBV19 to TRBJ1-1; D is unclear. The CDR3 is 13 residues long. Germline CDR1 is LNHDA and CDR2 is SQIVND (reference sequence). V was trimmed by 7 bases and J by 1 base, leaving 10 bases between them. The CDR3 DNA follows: TGTGCCAGTAAACCCTTGGGGAACACTGAAGCTTTCTTT. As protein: CASKPLGNTEAFF.

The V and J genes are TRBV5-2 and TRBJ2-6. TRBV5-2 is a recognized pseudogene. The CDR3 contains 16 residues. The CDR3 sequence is CASNDRTQSRANVLTF. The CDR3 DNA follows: TGTGCCAGCAATGACCGTACACAAAGTCGGGCCAACGTCCTGACTTTC.

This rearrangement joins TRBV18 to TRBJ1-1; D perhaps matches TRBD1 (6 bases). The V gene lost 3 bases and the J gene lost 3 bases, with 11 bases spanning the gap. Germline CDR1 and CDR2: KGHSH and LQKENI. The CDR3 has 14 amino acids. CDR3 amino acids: CASSPSGAHTEAFF. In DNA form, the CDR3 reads TGTGCCAGCTCACCCTCAGGGGCCCACACTGAAGCTTTCTTT.

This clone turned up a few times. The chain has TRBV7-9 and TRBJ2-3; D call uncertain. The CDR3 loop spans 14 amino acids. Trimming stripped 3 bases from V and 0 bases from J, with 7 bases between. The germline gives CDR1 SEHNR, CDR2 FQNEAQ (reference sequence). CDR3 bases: TGTGCCAGCAGCTTCGGCGAGAGCACAGATACGCAGTATTTT. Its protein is CASSFGESTDTQYF.

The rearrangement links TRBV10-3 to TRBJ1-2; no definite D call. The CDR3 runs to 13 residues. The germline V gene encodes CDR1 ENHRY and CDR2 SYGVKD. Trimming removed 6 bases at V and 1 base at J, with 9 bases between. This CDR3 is CAISPGDNYGYTF. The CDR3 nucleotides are TGTGCCATCAGCCCCGGGGATAACTATGGCTACACCTTC.

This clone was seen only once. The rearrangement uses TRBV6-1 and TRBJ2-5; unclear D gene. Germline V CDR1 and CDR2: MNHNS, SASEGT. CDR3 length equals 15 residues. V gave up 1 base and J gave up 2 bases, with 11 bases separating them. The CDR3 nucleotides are TGTGCCAGCAGTGAAGAAGGTTTGGGGCAAGAGACCCAGTACTTC. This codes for CASSEEGLGQETQYF.

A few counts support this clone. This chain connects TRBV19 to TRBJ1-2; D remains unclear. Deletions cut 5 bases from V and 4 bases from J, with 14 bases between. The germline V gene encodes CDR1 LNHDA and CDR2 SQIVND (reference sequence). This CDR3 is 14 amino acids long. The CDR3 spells CASSPYWEGYGYTF. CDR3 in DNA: TGTGCCAGTAGTCCTTACTGGGAGGGCTATGGCTACACCTTC.

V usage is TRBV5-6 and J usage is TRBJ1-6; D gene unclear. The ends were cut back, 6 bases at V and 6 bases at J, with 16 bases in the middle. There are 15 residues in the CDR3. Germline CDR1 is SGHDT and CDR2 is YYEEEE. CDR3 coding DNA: TGTGCCAGCACCTCACTTTCTCGGGGTAATTCACCCCTCCACTTT. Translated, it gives CASTSLSRGNSPLHF.

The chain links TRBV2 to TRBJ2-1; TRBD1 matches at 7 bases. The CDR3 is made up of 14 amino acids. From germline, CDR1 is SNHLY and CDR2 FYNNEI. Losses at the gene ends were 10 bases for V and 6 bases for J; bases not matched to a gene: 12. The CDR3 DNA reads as TGTGCCACCAGACAGGGAACAATGGCCAATGAGCAGTTCTTC. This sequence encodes CATRQGTMANEQFF.